This T cell receptor (beta chain) was identified during a study of technical replicates of blood from a handful of donors. Sequencing used immunoSEQ multiplex PCR; TCRdb keeps in-frame clones, though not all of them. This sample has more than 75,000 clones; roughly 93% occur once, and the top ten carry 0.24%. The sequence came from a human donor in good health. Specimen: T cells isolated from PBMCs.

In DNA form, the CDR3 reads TGTGCCAGCAAACCCGAGGGCCTAAGGCAGTATTTT. This sequence encodes CASKPEGLRQYF. This chain joins TRBV28 and TRBJ2-3; D might be TRBD2 (5 bases). Trimming removed 7 bases at V and 11 bases at J, with 16 bases between. The CDR3 is made up of 12 amino acids. Germline V lookup: CDR1 MDHEN, CDR2 SYDVKM. The full variable domain, with the rest looked up from reference TRBV28 and TRBJ2-3, is DVKVTQSSRYLVKRTGEKVFLECVQDMDHENMFWYRQDPGLGLRLIYFSYDVKMKEKGDIPEGYSVSREKKERFSLILESASTNQTSMYLCASKPEGLRQYFGPGTRLTVL.